Following are 12 T cell receptor beta chains from one sample sequenced in a study of blood T cell repertoires in COVID-19. Generated by immunoSEQ multiplex PCR, the TCRdb table keeps only in-frame clones and is missing some. The data hold about 230,000 clones, with about 85% observed a single time. Specimen: peripheral blood. The receptors were gathered from a man aged 40-50 years with acute or convalescent COVID-19.

The V and J genes are TRBV11-2 and TRBJ2-3; tentatively, D is TRBD2 (6 bases). Germline V lookup: CDR1 SGHAT, CDR2 FQNNGV. This CDR3 contains 13 residues. V was pared by 5 bases and J by 5 bases, with 11 bases between. CDR3 in DNA: TGTGCCAGCAGCGCCCAGGGAGGAGATACGCAGTATTTT. Translation: CASSAQGGDTQYF.

The CDR3 region is CASSDRPNNQPQHF. DNA for the CDR3: TGCGCCAGCAGCGACAGGCCGAACAATCAGCCCCAGCATTTT. The rearrangement uses TRBV5-1 and TRBJ1-5; TRBD1 might be the D (6 bases). The length of the CDR3 is 14 residues. Germline CDR1 and CDR2: SGHRS and YFSETQ. Trimming took off 4 bases at V and 3 bases at J, with 11 bases between the two ends.

The V and J genes are TRBV4-3 and TRBJ2-7; a weak D match, TRBD2 (5 bases). The germline V and J ends were trimmed by 0 bases and 5 bases, with 14 bases remaining between them. The length of the CDR3 is 15 residues. The germline V gene encodes CDR1 LGHNA and CDR2 YSLEER. The CDR3 loop is CASSQDKRGSHEQYF. The DNA for the CDR3 is TGCGCCAGCAGCCAAGATAAGCGAGGGAGTCACGAGCAGTACTTC.

V and J are TRBV19 and TRBJ1-2; 7 bases line up with TRBD1. CDR3 length: 12 amino acids. The ends lost 6 bases at V and 6 bases at J; junction bases unmatched: 4. Germline CDR1 and CDR2: LNHDA and SQIVND (reference sequence). For the CDR3, the DNA is TGTGCCAGTAGCCCGACAGGGAATGGCTACACCTTC. This codes for CASSPTGNGYTF.

The chain links TRBV6-5 to TRBJ2-3, with TRBD2 matching 11 bases. CDR3 length equals 15 residues. V was clipped by 5 bases and J by 2 bases; unmatched bases: 3. Germline V CDR1 and CDR2: MNHEY, SVGAGI. The CDR3 sequence: CASSISGGATDTQYF. The CDR3 nucleotides are TGTGCCAGCAGTATTAGCGGGGGGGCCACAGATACGCAGTATTTT.

The V call is TRBV2, the J call TRBJ2-7; 8 bases are a match to TRBD1. The junction had 0 bases not matched to a gene; V was cut back by 4 bases and J by 4 bases. Per the germline V gene, CDR1 is SNHLY and CDR2 is FYNNEI. This CDR3 comprises 12 residues. The CDR3: CASSGQGYEQYF. The DNA for the CDR3 is TGTGCCAGCAGTGGACAGGGGTACGAGCAGTACTTC.

The rearrangement uses TRBV12-5 and TRBJ2-7, with no clear D. The CDR3 runs to 15 residues. Germline values: CDR1 LGHNT, CDR2 FRNRAP. Trimming removed 3 bases from V and 0 bases from J, with 12 bases in between. For the CDR3, the DNA is TGTGCTAGTGGTTTAGTGACCGGGTTCTCCTACGAGCAGTACTTC. Protein sequence: CASGLVTGFSYEQYF.

The chain has TRBV18 and TRBJ1-3; D unresolved. The V end was cut by 5 bases, the J end by 0 bases, with 8 bases between. This CDR3 is built from 14 residues. CDR1 and CDR2 (germline): KGHSH, LQKENI. This CDR3 is CASSGADSGNTIYF. CDR3 nucleotides: TGTGCCAGCTCAGGAGCGGACTCTGGAAACACCATATATTTT. Supplemented by reference TRBV18 and TRBJ1-3, the full variable domain reads NAGVMQNPRHLVRRRGQEARLRCSPMKGHSHVYWYRQLPEEGLKFMVYLQKENIIDESGMPKERFSAEFPKEGPSILRIQQVVRGDSAAYFCASSGADSGNTIYFGEGSWLTVV.

The rearrangement links TRBV27 to TRBJ2-5; maybe TRBD1 (6 bases). V was clipped by 2 bases and J by 0 bases, with 19 bases between them. Germline V gives CDR1 MNHEY, CDR2 SMNVEV (reference sequence). CDR3 length equals 18 residues. The CDR3 region is CASSLRVRQGHYQETQYF. In nucleotides, the CDR3 is TGTGCCAGCAGTTTAAGGGTTAGGCAGGGGCATTACCAAGAGACCCAGTACTTC.

CDR3 sequence reads: CASSLPGQNSPLHF. The CDR3 DNA follows: TGTGCCAGCAGTTTACCTGGACAGAATTCACCCCTCCACTTT. The chain links TRBV28 to TRBJ1-6, with a weak D call TRBD1 (6 bases). V lost 2 bases, J lost 7 bases, and 9 bases lay in between. The CDR3 length is 14 residues. Germline CDR1 reads MDHEN; CDR2 reads SYDVKM. The full variable domain, rest sourced from reference TRBV28 and TRBJ1-6, is DVKVTQSSRYLVKRTGEKVFLECVQDMDHENMFWYRQDPGLGLRLIYFSYDVKMKEKGDIPEGYSVSREKKERFSLILESASTNQTSMYLCASSLPGQNSPLHFGNGTRLTVT.

The chain recombines TRBV7-9 with TRBJ1-2; TRBD1 matches at 9 bases. Germline V lookup: CDR1 SEHNR, CDR2 FQNEAQ (reference sequence). CDR3 size: 14 residues. J was trimmed by 8 bases and V by 4 bases; bases with no gene match: 8. CDR3 amino acids: CASSSDRGDGGYTF. The CDR3 coding sequence is TGTGCCAGCAGCTCGGACAGGGGTGATGGAGGCTACACCTTC.

The CDR3 bases are TGTGCCAGTAGTGAGGGTTGGGGCAATCAGCCCCAGCATTTT. Its translation is CASSEGWGNQPQHF. The rearrangement links TRBV19 to TRBJ1-5; no clear D gene. Trimming removed 5 bases at V and 2 bases at J, with 10 bases between. This CDR3 comprises 14 residues. CDR1 and CDR2 (germline): LNHDA, SQIVND (reference sequence).